The T cell receptor beta chain under discussion was sequenced for a study of control samples from healthy donors and cancer patients. Trimming shortened V by 6 bases and J by 2 bases, and 17 bases separated the two germline ends. Germline values: CDR1 MNHEY, CDR2 SVGAGI. The CDR3 spans 15 residues. Libraries were prepared by immunoSEQ multiplex PCR; TCRdb keeps only in-frame clonotypes and omits some of them. The sample carries 130,000 or so clones, about 90% recorded once. This receptor was taken from a man between 18 and 29 years old in good health. The rearrangement links TRBV6-5 to TRBJ2-7, with a possible D match to TRBD1 (5 bases). Specimen: blood. The CDR3 sequence: CASRPWGASAYEQYF. Here the CDR3 DNA reads TGTGCCAGCAGACCCTGGGGCGCATCGGCCTACGAGCAGTACTTC.